The 15 T cell receptor beta chains given below trace back to one sample, sequenced in a study of blood T cell repertoires in COVID-19. Clones were sequenced by immunoSEQ multiplex PCR, and TCRdb holds only the in-frame ones, with some missing. The top ten hold over 9.5% of the sample, which has roughly 180,000 clones, approximately 81% seen once. Sequenced input: peripheral blood. The receptor set was obtained from a woman of 80 years or more with active or convalescent COVID-19.

To note about this clone: Because it lacks the conserved phenylalanine or tryptophan at the end, this CDR3 is likely a read error. The genes are TRBV3-1 (or the pseudogene TRBV3-2) and TRBJ1-2, with TRBD1 matching 7 bases. The germline gives CDR1 LGHDT, CDR2 YNNKEL (reference sequence). The length of the CDR3 is 16 residues. The V and J ends lost 0 bases and 4 bases, in that order; junction bases with no gene match: 8. The CDR3 sequence: CASSQDSAGGIYGYTL. As DNA, the CDR3 is TGTGCCAGCAGCCAAGATAGCGCAGGGGGAATCTATGGCTACACCCTC.

As concerns this clone: Sequence at one end of the junction differs from germline and may be a read error. This rearrangement joins TRBV5-1 to TRBJ2-1, with D tentatively TRBD2 (5 bases). Germline CDR1 SGHRS, CDR2 YFSETQ. This CDR3 comprises 17 residues. This chain's CDR3 is CVSGGGYTSYSYNEQFF. CDR3 DNA: TGCGTCAGCGGCGGCGGCTATACTAGTTACTCCTACAATGAGCAGTTCTTC. Based on the CDR3 plus reference TRBV5-1 and TRBJ2-1, the full variable domain is KAGVTQTPRYLIKTRGQQVTLSCSPISGHRSVSWYQQTPGQGLQFLFEYFSETQRNKGNFPGRFSGRQFSNSRSEMNVSTLELGDSALYLCVSGGGYTSYSYNEQFFGPGTRLTVL.

This chain connects TRBV2 to TRBJ1-1, with no clear D. V lost 7 bases and J lost 0, with 15 bases in between. Germline-derived CDR1 and CDR2 are SNHLY and FYNNEI. There are 15 residues in the CDR3. The CDR3 coding sequence is TGTGCCAGCACCGTAGACCGCGGTATGAACACTGAAGCTTTCTTT. It yields the protein CASTVDRGMNTEAFF.

In its sample, this clone was seen once. The CDR3 loop is CATSDLGLAGSTDTQYF. For the CDR3, the DNA is TGTGCCACCAGTGACCTCGGGCTAGCGGGGAGCACAGATACGCAGTATTTT. The chain links TRBV24-1 to TRBJ2-3; 9 bases match TRBD2. The CDR3 length is 17 residues. Germline V gene data show CDR1 as KGHDR and CDR2 as SFDVKD. Trimming cost V 4 bases and J 0 bases; bases outside gene matches: 7.

This clone was counted between two and nine times. The gene calls are TRBV7-9 and TRBJ1-6, with D tentatively TRBD1 (5 bases). V was trimmed by 3 bases and J by 9 bases, leaving 9 bases between them. Germline CDR1 is SEHNR and CDR2 is FQNEAQ (reference sequence). The CDR3 contains 13 residues. CDR3 amino acids: CASSLGDSSPLHF. CDR3 coding DNA: TGTGCCAGCAGCTTGGGCGACAGTTCACCCCTCCACTTT.

The chain has TRBV28 and TRBJ2-1; maybe TRBD2 (6 bases). CDR1 and CDR2 (germline): MDHEN, SYDVKM. This CDR3 has 15 residues. Trimming cost V 8 bases and J 7 bases, with 21 bases left between them. CDR3 amino acids: CASAPAGRPRNEQFF. The CDR3 region has the DNA TGTGCCAGCGCTCCCGCTGGGAGGCCGAGGAATGAGCAGTTCTTC.

The chain is built from TRBV5-6 and TRBJ2-1, with 7 bases lining up with TRBD1. Germline values: CDR1 SGHDT, CDR2 YYEEEE. The CDR3 is 14 residues long. Unmatched junction bases numbered 8, after V lost 3 bases and J lost 8 bases. CDR3 in DNA: TGTGCCAGCAGCTGGGCAGGGGGTACCGATGAGCAGTTCTTC. Translation: CASSWAGGTDEQFF.

This clone was counted between two and nine times. This chain links TRBV5-6 with TRBJ1-2; D not resolved. V was shortened by 0 bases and J by 4 bases, with 7 bases between the two germline ends. Germline assignment: CDR1 SGHDT and CDR2 YYEEEE. The CDR3 spans 13 residues. The CDR3 DNA follows: TGTGCCAGCAGCTTGGGGGCCCGCTATGGCTACACCTTC. Protein: CASSLGARYGYTF. The whole variable domain, filled in from reference TRBV5-6 and TRBJ1-2, reads DAGVTQSPTHLIKTRGQQVTLRCSPKSGHDTVSWYQQALGQGPQFIFQYYEEEERQRGNFPDRFSGHQFPNYSSELNVNALLLGDSALYLCASSLGARYGYTFGSGTRLTVV.

This clone was observed a single time. J is TRBJ2-1 and V is TRBV5-4; TRBD2 agrees at 7 bases. CDR1 and CDR2 (germline): SGHNT, YYREEE (reference sequence). V lost 4 bases and J lost 5; bases outside the gene matches: 12. The CDR3 is 16 residues long. The DNA for the CDR3 is TGTGCCAGCAGCCCGGGGGGACGGGGGAACCACAATGAGCAGTTCTTC. Its translation: CASSPGGRGNHNEQFF.

This rearrangement joins TRBV9 to TRBJ1-2, with D tentatively TRBD1 (5 bases). The V and J ends lost 4 bases and 5 bases respectively, with 18 bases between them. The CDR3 has 15 residues. Germline values: CDR1 SGDLS, CDR2 YYNGEE. The CDR3 reads CASSPPGRALYGYTF. CDR3 sequence (DNA): TGTGCCAGCAGCCCCCCGGGCAGGGCATTATATGGCTACACCTTC.

The chain carries TRBV6-1 and TRBJ2-2; tentatively, D is TRBD2 (6 bases). The CDR3 length is 17 residues. Trimming took off 0 bases at V and 2 bases at J, with 13 bases between the two ends. Germline loops: CDR1 MNHNS, CDR2 SASEGT. The CDR3 nucleotides read TGTGCCAGCAGTGAAGCACCGGGACTTCCTAACACCGGGGAGCTGTTTTTT. The encoded protein is CASSEAPGLPNTGELFF.

The chain couples TRBV6-5 to TRBJ1-6; 7 bases match TRBD1. The CDR3 sequence is 14 residues long. J gave up 11 bases and V 7 bases, and 11 bases lay outside the gene matches. Germline V gene data show CDR1 as MNHEY and CDR2 as SVGAGI. CDR3 in DNA: TGTGCCAGCAATTTGCGACAGGGTAGGCCACCCCTCCACTTT. Translated: CASNLRQGRPPLHF.

V is TRBV10-3 and J is TRBJ2-2; 11 nucleotides agree with TRBD2. Trimming at V came to 2 bases and at J to 7 bases, leaving 12 bases not matched to a gene. The length of the CDR3 is 18 residues. Germline CDR1 ENHRY, CDR2 SYGVKD. DNA of the CDR3: TGTGCCATCAGTGAGACTCCCACTAGCGGGAGTGGGAACGGGGAGCTGTTTTTT. Translating gives CAISETPTSGSGNGELFF.

V gene TRBV4-1 combines with J gene TRBJ1-1; 7 nucleotides align to TRBD1. Per the germline V gene, CDR1 is MGHRA and CDR2 is YSYEKL. The V gene end was trimmed by 1 base and the J gene end by 1 base; junction bases not matched to a gene: 0. The CDR3 has 14 residues. In DNA form, the CDR3 reads TGCGCCAGCAGCCAAGGACAGGGGAACACTGAAGCTTTCTTT. It encodes CASSQGQGNTEAFF.

The chain joins TRBV2 to TRBJ1-1, with D unclear. V was cut by 5 bases and J by 2 bases, with 21 bases left in between. CDR1 and CDR2 (germline): SNHLY, FYNNEI. This CDR3 has 17 amino acids. CDR3 sequence (DNA): TGTGCCAGCAGTTCACTGGCTGGGCCCCTGGTCAACACTGAAGCTTTCTTT. Translation: CASSSLAGPLVNTEAFF.